One and the same sample provided the 14 T cell receptor beta chains below, sequenced in a study of T cells in Graves' hyperthyroidism and ophthalmopathy. The investigators amplified TCR beta CDR3 regions from RNA transcripts. Using the HTBI primer set, a first-round RT-PCR was run on the TCR CDR3. TCRdb reprocessed the multiplex PCR reads via MiXCR and lists one record per CDR3 protein. The top ten clones hold about 16% of a sample with some 570,000 distinct CDR3 sequences, 15% to 20% of them seen once. The sample taken for sequencing was blood. These receptors were obtained from a woman under 30 with Graves' ophthalmopathy.

This clonotype was found many times. The chain couples TRBV3-1 to TRBJ1-6; D may be TRBD1 (6 bases). Between the trimmed V and J ends, which lost 1 base and 6 bases, there was a span of 10 bases. This CDR3 is built from 15 residues. Germline CDR1 LGHDT, CDR2 YNNKEL (reference sequence). The CDR3 sequence: CASSQAGVGNSPLHF. As DNA, the CDR3 is TGTGCCAGCAGCCAAGCAGGGGTCGGTAATTCACCCCTCCACTTT.

This clonotype was counted ten times or more. The chain recombines TRBV28 with TRBJ2-7; D might be TRBD1 (6 bases). Between the trimmed V and J ends, which lost 5 bases and 7 bases, there was a span of 21 bases. Looked up from germline, CDR1 is MDHEN and CDR2 is SYDVKM. This CDR3 is built from 15 residues. The CDR3 loop is CASSVPGAAEWEQYF. Here the CDR3 DNA reads TGTGCCAGCAGTGTACCAGGGGCAGCGGAGTGGGAGCAGTACTTC.

The V and J genes are TRBV5-1 and TRBJ2-2; D remains unclear. The CDR3 has 14 amino acids. V lost 7 bases and J lost 3, with 13 bases in between. Germline lookup yields CDR1 SGHRS and CDR2 YFSETQ. The CDR3 is CASHVAYDTGELFF. CDR3 nucleotides: TGCGCCAGCCACGTGGCGTATGACACCGGGGAGCTGTTTTTT.

The chain has TRBV13 and TRBJ1-1, with 8 bases fitting TRBD1. The junction had 9 bases not matched to a gene; V was cut back by 5 bases and J by 1 base. In germline, CDR1 is PRHDT, CDR2 FYEKMQ (reference sequence). The CDR3 spans 16 residues. The CDR3 protein is CASSRRDGTGNTEAFF. The CDR3 DNA is TGTGCCAGCAGCCGACGCGACGGGACAGGGAACACTGAAGCTTTCTTT. Together with reference TRBV13 and TRBJ1-1, the CDR3 gives the full variable domain: AAGVIQSPRHLIKEKRETATLKCYPIPRHDTVYWYQQGPGQDPQFLISFYEKMQSDKGSIPDRFSAQQFSDYHSELNMSSLELGDSALYFCASSRRDGTGNTEAFFGQGTRLTVV.

This clonotype occurred many times. The CDR3 nucleotides read TGTGCCAGCAGTTACTCGTGGACAGGGGGCTACGGCTACACCTTC. It codes for CASSYSWTGGYGYTF. The V call is TRBV6-6, the J call TRBJ1-2, with 11 bases that match TRBD1. Trimming cost V 0 bases and J 8 bases; bases outside gene matches: 5. Germline loops: CDR1 MNHNY, CDR2 SVGAGI (reference sequence). There are 15 residues in the CDR3.

This clonotype has a count of ten or more. The chain has TRBV6-2 or TRBV6-3 and TRBJ1-5, with D possibly being TRBD1 (5 bases). Trimming left V 2 bases short and J 7 bases short, with 12 bases between. This CDR3 is built from 14 residues. Germline CDR1 MNHEY, CDR2 SVGEGT. The DNA of the CDR3 is TGTGCCAGCAGTTACGGAGGGGAATACCAGCCCCAGCATTTT. Protein sequence: CASSYGGEYQPQHF.

The V call is TRBV11-2, the J call TRBJ2-5; 12 positions agree with TRBD2. The CDR3 sequence is 17 residues long. The germline V gene has CDR1 SGHAT and CDR2 FQNNGV. V lost 5 bases and J lost 9; bases outside the gene matches: 16. CDR3 bases: TGTGCCAGCAGCCCGGCCCTCGCTAGCGGGGGGGCCGGGGCCCAGTACTTC. Protein product: CASSPALASGGAGAQYF. The full variable domain, in which reference TRBV11-2 and TRBJ2-5 provide the parts outside the CDR3, is EAGVAQSPRYKIIEKRQSVAFWCNPISGHATLYWYQQILGQGPKLLIQFQNNGVVDDSQLPKDRFSAERLKGVDSTLKIQPAKLEDSAVYLCASSPALASGGAGAQYFGPGTRLLVL.

This clonotype has a count of ten or more. The CDR3 loop reads CASSGEGYTF. CDR3 bases: TGTGCCAGCTCCGGGGAGGGCTACACCTTC. This sequence joins TRBV28 and TRBJ1-2; D is undetermined. The CDR3 sequence is 10 residues long. The V end lost 8 bases, the J end lost 8 bases, and 9 bases lay between the germline ends. The germline gives CDR1 MDHEN, CDR2 SYDVKM.

This clonotype was counted many times. J is TRBJ2-1 and V is TRBV6-6; TRBD2 matches at 10 bases. There are 18 residues in the CDR3. CDR1 and CDR2 (germline): MNHNY, SVGAGI (reference sequence). The ends lost 2 bases at V and 4 bases at J; junction bases unmatched: 11. CDR3 in amino acids: CASSYPRLAGVAYNEQFF. The CDR3 DNA follows: TGTGCCAGCAGTTACCCGCGGCTAGCGGGAGTAGCTTACAATGAGCAGTTCTTC.

The chain recombines TRBV5-1 with TRBJ1-1; the match to TRBD1 covers 8 bases. Germline V gene lookup returns CDR1 SGHRS and CDR2 YFSETQ. The CDR3 is 15 residues long. Trimming at V came to 0 bases and at J to 6 bases, leaving 7 bases not matched to a gene. CDR3 amino acids: CASSLEGTGGAEAFF. CDR3 DNA sequence: TGCGCCAGCAGCTTGGAGGGCACAGGGGGAGCTGAAGCTTTCTTT.

Worth noting for this clonotype: A read error may explain this, as a much larger clone is one base away. The V gene is TRBV5-1, the J gene TRBJ2-7, with D uncertain. The end of the DNA fits TRBJ2-1 better, so the J call may be wrong. Germline V lookup: CDR1 SGHRS, CDR2 YFSETQ. There are 12 residues in the CDR3. The CDR3, as DNA: TGCGCCAGCAGCTTGGACCTCTACGAGCAGTTCTTC. Translated, it gives CASSLDLYEQFF.

V gene TRBV7-2 combines with J gene TRBJ2-2; TRBD1 is a possible D gene (7 bases). The germline gives CDR1 SGHTA, CDR2 FQGNSA. The CDR3 contains 16 residues. Deletions cut 6 bases from V and 2 bases from J, with 16 bases between. The CDR3 DNA reads TGTGCCAGCAGGCCAGGGGGGACACCTAACACCGGGGAGCTGTTTTTT. Protein sequence: CASRPGGTPNTGELFF.

At least ten counts were recorded for this clonotype. V usage is TRBV20-1 and J usage is TRBJ2-5, with 10 bases that match TRBD2. The ends lost 0 bases at V and 9 bases at J; junction bases unmatched: 16. The germline CDR1 and CDR2 sequences are DFQATT and SNEGSKA (reference sequence). The CDR3 is 17 residues long. CDR3 amino acids: CSARDLTSGDPRWAQYF. The CDR3 DNA reads TGCAGTGCTAGAGATCTCACTAGCGGGGACCCCCGTTGGGCCCAGTACTTC.

This clonotype was seen many times. The chain links TRBV7-2 to TRBJ2-7; D is perhaps TRBD2 (6 bases). Trimming pared 3 bases from V and 6 bases from J, leaving 9 bases between. The CDR3 spans 12 residues. Germline loops: CDR1 SGHTA, CDR2 FQGNSA. The CDR3 reads CASSFLSGEQYF. CDR3 nucleotide sequence: TGTGCCAGCAGCTTTCTTAGCGGCGAGCAGTACTTC.